This passage covers 9 T cell receptor beta chains from one sample sequenced in a study of blood T cell repertoires in COVID-19. Clones were sequenced by immunoSEQ multiplex PCR, and TCRdb holds only the in-frame ones, with some missing. The sample yields over 110,000 clones, about 91% seen once. Material: peripheral blood. The source is a human donor in a cohort sampled during active COVID-19.

V usage is TRBV12-3 or TRBV12-4 and J usage is TRBJ1-1, with D possibly matching TRBD1 (5 bases). This CDR3 is 13 amino acids long. Trimming removed 2 bases at V and 5 bases at J, with 9 bases between. The CDR3 DNA sequence: TGTGCCAGCAGTTTAAGCAGGGAAACTGAAGCTTTCTTT. It is translated as CASSLSRETEAFF.

The rearrangement joins TRBV4-3 to TRBJ1-5, with D uncertain. The CDR3 totals 13 residues. Looked up from germline, CDR1 is LGHNA and CDR2 is YSLEER. V lost 5 bases and J 6 bases, leaving 11 bases between the germline ends. CDR3 residues: CASSLSAGQPQHF. Here the CDR3 DNA reads TGCGCCAGCAGCTTGTCGGCGGGTCAGCCCCAGCATTTT.

The chain uses TRBV11-2 and TRBJ2-2, with 8 bases lining up with TRBD1. CDR1 and CDR2 from the germline V gene are SGHAT and FQNNGV. CDR3 length: 16 residues. Trimming took 2 bases from V and 3 from J; bases not matched to a gene: 5. The DNA of the CDR3 is TGTGCCAGCAGCTTACACCCGGGACAGGACACCGGGGAGCTGTTTTTT. Translated: CASSLHPGQDTGELFF. Full variable domain (remainder filled in from reference TRBV11-2 and TRBJ2-2): EAGVAQSPRYKIIEKRQSVAFWCNPISGHATLYWYQQILGQGPKLLIQFQNNGVVDDSQLPKDRFSAERLKGVDSTLKIQPAKLEDSAVYLCASSLHPGQDTGELFFGEGSRLTVL.

The chain has TRBV6-1 and TRBJ1-2; D is uncertain. Deletions cut 3 bases from V and 3 bases from J, with 14 bases between. The CDR3 runs 15 residues. From germline, CDR1 is MNHNS and CDR2 SASEGT. CDR3 coding DNA: TGTGCCAGCAGTGATAGTCGATACGTTTACTATGGCTACACCTTC. Translating it yields CASSDSRYVYYGYTF.

The V and J genes are TRBV9 and TRBJ2-6; D possibly corresponds to TRBD1 (6 bases). V lost 3 bases and J 0 bases, leaving 10 bases between the germline ends. The CDR3 has 16 residues. Germline V lookup: CDR1 SGDLS, CDR2 YYNGEE. Here the CDR3 reads CASSAHRDSGANVLTF. The DNA of the CDR3 is TGTGCCAGCAGCGCCCACAGGGACTCTGGGGCCAACGTCCTGACTTTC.

The J gene is TRBJ2-1, the V gene TRBV2, with D possibly being TRBD2 (5 bases). The CDR3 is made up of 15 amino acids. The ends were cut back, 6 bases at V and 0 bases at J, with 12 bases in the middle. Germline V gene lookup returns CDR1 SNHLY and CDR2 FYNNEI. The CDR3 is CASRAPGYSYNEQFF. CDR3 DNA: TGTGCCAGCAGGGCTCCGGGGTACTCCTACAATGAGCAGTTCTTC.

The V gene is TRBV3-1 (or the pseudogene TRBV3-2), the J gene TRBJ1-1; TRBD1 agrees at 9 bases. Germline lookup yields CDR1 LGHDT and CDR2 YNNKEL (reference sequence). The CDR3 has 15 residues. Trimming removed 2 bases from V and 7 bases from J; junction bases left unmatched: 8. CDR3 bases: TGTGCCAGCAGCCAACTACAGGGGGCAACGGGTGAAGCTTTCTTT. It specifies CASSQLQGATGEAFF.

The chain joins TRBV20-1 to TRBJ2-3; maybe TRBD1 (6 bases). The CDR3 is 11 residues long. Germline lookup yields CDR1 DFQATT and CDR2 SNEGSKA (reference sequence). The germline V and J ends were trimmed by 6 bases and 6 bases, with 10 bases remaining between them. DNA of the CDR3: TGCAGTGCCCACAGGGCCGATACGCAGTATTTT. Translated: CSAHRADTQYF.

The rearrangement uses TRBV5-4 and TRBJ2-5; D may be TRBD1 (5 bases). The germline gives CDR1 SGHNT, CDR2 YYREEE (reference sequence). V lost 5 bases and J lost 2, with 13 bases in between. The CDR3 consists of 14 residues. The CDR3 loop is CASRPDRLQETQYF. In nucleotides, the CDR3 is TGTGCCAGCAGACCCGACAGACTTCAAGAGACCCAGTACTTC.